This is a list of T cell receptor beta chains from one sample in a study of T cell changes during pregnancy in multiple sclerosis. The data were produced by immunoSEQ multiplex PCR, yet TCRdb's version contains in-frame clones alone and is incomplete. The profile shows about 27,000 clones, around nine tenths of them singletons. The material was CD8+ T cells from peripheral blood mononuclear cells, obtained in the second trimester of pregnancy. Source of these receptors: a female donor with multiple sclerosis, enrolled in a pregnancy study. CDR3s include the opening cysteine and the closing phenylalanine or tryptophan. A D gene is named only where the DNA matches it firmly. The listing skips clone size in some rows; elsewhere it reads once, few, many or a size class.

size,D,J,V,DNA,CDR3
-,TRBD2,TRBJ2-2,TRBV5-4,TGTGCCAGCAGCTTGATACTAGCGGGGGGATTCAACACCGGGGAGCTGTTTTTT,CASSLILAGGFNTGELFF
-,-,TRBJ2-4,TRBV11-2,TGTGCCAGCAGCTACAGGAAAAACATTCAGTACTTC,CASSYRKNIQYF
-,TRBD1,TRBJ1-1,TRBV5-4,TGTGCCAGCAGCCCAGAGGACAGGGTCACTGAAGCTTTCTTT,CASSPEDRVTEAFF
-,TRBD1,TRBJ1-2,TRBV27,TGTGCCAGCAGTTTCATCGGACAGGCCGCTAACTATGGCTACACCTTC,CASSFIGQAANYGYTF
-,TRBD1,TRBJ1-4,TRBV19,TGTGCCAGTAGTGGGACAGGGCGAAATGAAAAACTGTTTTTT,CASSGTGRNEKLFF
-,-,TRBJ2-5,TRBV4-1,TGCGCCAGCAGCCAAGTGGCGGTGAGCGGCGCCCAAGAGACCCAGTACTTC,CASSQVAVSGAQETQYF
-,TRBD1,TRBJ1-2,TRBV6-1,TGTGCCAGCAGTGAACAGACAGGGGGCGGGTATGGCTACACCTTC,CASSEQTGGGYGYTF
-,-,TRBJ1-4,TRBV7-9,TGTGCCAGCAGCTCCTGGACAGCAACTAATGAAAAACTGTTTTTT,CASSSWTATNEKLFF
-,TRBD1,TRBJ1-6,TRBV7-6,TGTGCCAGCAGCTTTAACAGGGGGCTCAGCTCCTATAATTCACCCCTCCACTTT,CASSFNRGLSSYNSPLHF
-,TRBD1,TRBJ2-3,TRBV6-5,TGTGCCAGCAGCCCGATGGGACAGGGGGCGGGTACGCAGTATTTT,CASSPMGQGAGTQYF
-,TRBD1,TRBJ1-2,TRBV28,TGTGCCAGCAGTCTCTACCGGGACAGGGTTTGGTATGGCTACACCTTC,CASSLYRDRVWYGYTF
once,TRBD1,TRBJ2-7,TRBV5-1,TGCGCCAGCAGCCGGGACAGCTTCTACGAGCAGTACTTC,CASSRDSFYEQYF
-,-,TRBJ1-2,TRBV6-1,TGTGCCAGCAGAGACGGGGGTAATGGCTACACCTTC,CASRDGGNGYTF